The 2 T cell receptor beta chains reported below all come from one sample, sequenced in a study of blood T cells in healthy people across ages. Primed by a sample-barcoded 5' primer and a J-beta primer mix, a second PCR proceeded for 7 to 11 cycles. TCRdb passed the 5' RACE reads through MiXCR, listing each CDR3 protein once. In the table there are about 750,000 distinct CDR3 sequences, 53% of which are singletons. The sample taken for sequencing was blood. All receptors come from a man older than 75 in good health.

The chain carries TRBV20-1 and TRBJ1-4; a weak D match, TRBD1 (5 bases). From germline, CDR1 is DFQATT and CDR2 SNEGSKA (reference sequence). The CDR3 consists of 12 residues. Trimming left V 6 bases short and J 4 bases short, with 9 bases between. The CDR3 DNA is TGCAGTGCGGGGCAGAATAATGAAAAACTGTTTTTT. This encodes CSAGQNNEKLFF.

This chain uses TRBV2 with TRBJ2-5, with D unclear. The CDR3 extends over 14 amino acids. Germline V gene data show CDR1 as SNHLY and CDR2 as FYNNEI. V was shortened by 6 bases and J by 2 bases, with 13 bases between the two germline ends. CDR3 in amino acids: CASRDGGGQETQYF. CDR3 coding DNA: TGTGCCAGCAGGGACGGTGGTGGGCAAGAGACCCAGTACTTC.